The 25 T cell receptor beta chains below were found in one sample sequenced in a study of identical twins. TCRdb independently ran MiXCR on the 5' RACE reads; one entry per CDR3 protein. The table records 540,000 or so distinct CDR3 sequences, about a fifth of them present only once. In addition, the sample was reused for a study of yellow fever vaccine responses in identical twins.

The sequenced sample was CD4+ T cells sorted from blood. The receptors derive from a woman aged 18-35 years in good health.

The V and J genes are TRBV3-1 and TRBJ2-2, with D unresolved. The CDR3 is made up of 15 amino acids. Germline V lookup: CDR1 LGHDT, CDR2 YNNKEL (reference sequence). With 1 base removed from V and 2 bases from J, the gap between germline ends came to 8 bases. The CDR3 DNA sequence: TGTGCCAGCAGCCAAGCGCCAGGCAACACCGGGGAGCTGTTTTTT. As protein: CASSQAPGNTGELFF.

The J gene is TRBJ2-3, the V gene TRBV7-6, with 8 bases that match TRBD2. The germline V gene has CDR1 SGHVS and CDR2 FNYEAQ. The CDR3 loop spans 17 amino acids. With 1 base clipped from V and 0 bases from J, the junction kept 6 bases outside the gene matches. The CDR3 is CASSLVGGALSTDTQYF. In DNA form, the CDR3 reads TGTGCCAGCAGCTTAGTCGGGGGGGCGTTAAGCACAGATACGCAGTATTTT.

This clonotype was observed a handful of times. The J gene is TRBJ2-2, the V gene TRBV9, with D unresolved. V lost 0 bases, J lost 8 bases, and 5 bases lay in between. This CDR3 has 12 amino acids. The V gene's germline CDR1 is SGDLS and CDR2 YYNGEE. The CDR3 DNA follows: TGTGCCAGCAGCGTAGTGGGTGGGGAGCTGTTTTTT. Translating it yields CASSVVGGELFF.

The chain recombines TRBV7-9 with TRBJ2-1; D unclear. The CDR3 is 10 residues long. Trimming removed 8 bases from V and 10 bases from J, with 9 bases in between. Germline V lookup: CDR1 SEHNR, CDR2 FQNEAQ (reference sequence). The CDR3 DNA follows: TGTGCCAGCGACGTAAAAGAGCAGTTCTTC. Residues: CASDVKEQFF.

The chain recombines TRBV20-1 with TRBJ2-2; D unresolved. Trimming stripped 2 bases from V and 4 bases from J, with 17 bases between. Germline V gene data show CDR1 as DFQATT and CDR2 as SNEGSKA (reference sequence). The CDR3 consists of 16 residues. CDR3 in amino acids: CSARTGDGRFTGELFF. CDR3 bases: TGCAGTGCTAGAACCGGCGACGGGCGCTTCACCGGGGAGCTGTTTTTT.

The CDR3 DNA reads as TGTGCCACCAGCAGAGAGGCAGGGGCCTACGAGCAGTACTTC. Protein sequence: CATSREAGAYEQYF. The chain uses TRBV15 and TRBJ2-7, with a tentative D call TRBD1 (6 bases). CDR1 is LNHNV and CDR2 is YYDKDF in the germline V gene (reference sequence). With 0 bases removed from V and 2 bases from J, the gap between germline ends came to 8 bases. This CDR3 has 14 amino acids.

The genes are TRBV2 and TRBJ2-3; D remains unclear. This CDR3 is built from 15 residues. The V end was cut by 4 bases, the J end by 3 bases, with 14 bases between. CDR1 and CDR2 (germline): SNHLY, FYNNEI. CDR3 DNA: TGTGCCAGCAGTGGCAGCCCTTTGGGAACAGATACGCAGTATTTT. Amino acid sequence: CASSGSPLGTDTQYF.

This sequence joins TRBV6-2 or TRBV6-3 and TRBJ2-1; TRBD2 aligns across 11 bases. The CDR3 covers 15 residues. The germline CDR1 and CDR2 sequences are MNHEY and SVGEGT. With V trimmed by 7 bases and J by 6 bases, 8 bases remained unmatched. For the CDR3, the DNA is TGTGCCAGCACCCTTAGCGGGGGGGCAAGCAATGAGCAGTTCTTC. Amino acids: CASTLSGGASNEQFF.

The CDR3 region is CASSGARVETQYF. The CDR3 DNA follows: TGTGCCAGTAGTGGGGCAAGGGTGGAGACCCAGTACTTC. The V gene is TRBV19, the J gene TRBJ2-5, with a weak D call TRBD1 (5 bases). With 5 bases removed from V and 5 bases from J, the gap between germline ends came to 12 bases. This CDR3 has 13 amino acids. In germline, CDR1 is LNHDA, CDR2 SQIVND (reference sequence).

This sequence joins TRBV3-1 and TRBJ2-1, with a possible D match to TRBD2 (5 bases). The V gene's germline CDR1 is LGHDT and CDR2 YNNKEL (reference sequence). CDR3 length equals 20 residues. Trimming left V 0 bases short and J 2 bases short, with 23 bases between. Written as DNA, the CDR3 is TGTGCCAGCAGCCAAGATGATTGGCTAGCCTACAGTGATACCTACAATGAGCAGTTCTTC. Protein sequence: CASSQDDWLAYSDTYNEQFF.

This clonotype was counted only a few times. V is TRBV5-6 and J is TRBJ2-7; TRBD2 matches at 10 bases. CDR1 is SGHDT and CDR2 is YYEEEE in the germline V gene. Losses at the gene ends were 3 bases for V and 7 bases for J; bases not matched to a gene: 13. This CDR3 is built from 16 residues. CDR3 sequence (DNA): TGTGCCAGCAGCTCAAGGACTAGCGGAGTCGGTGGGGAGCAGTACTTC. Protein: CASSSRTSGVGGEQYF. Combining the CDR3 with reference TRBV5-6 and TRBJ2-7 gives the whole variable domain DAGVTQSPTHLIKTRGQQVTLRCSPKSGHDTVSWYQQALGQGPQFIFQYYEEEERQRGNFPDRFSGHQFPNYSSELNVNALLLGDSALYLCASSSRTSGVGGEQYFGPGTRLTVT.

This clonotype has a handful of counts. This chain joins TRBV4-2 and TRBJ2-3; the match to TRBD2 covers 8 bases. Losses at the gene ends were 3 bases for V and 4 bases for J; bases not matched to a gene: 6. The CDR3 runs 15 residues. The germline V gene encodes CDR1 LGHNA and CDR2 YNFKEQ. CDR3 sequence reads: CASSHREGGADTQYF. In DNA, the CDR3 is TGTGCCAGCAGCCATCGGGAGGGAGGAGCAGATACGCAGTATTTT.

The V call is TRBV10-2, the J call TRBJ2-2; a weak D match, TRBD2 (6 bases). Looked up from germline, CDR1 is WSHSY and CDR2 is SAAADI. The CDR3 is 14 amino acids. V was pared by 6 bases and J by 4 bases, with 12 bases between. The CDR3, as DNA: TGCGCCAGCAGACAGGCCGGGGGCACCGGGGAGCTGTTTTTT. It encodes CASRQAGGTGELFF.

The sample holds a few counts of this clonotype. The chain recombines TRBV5-1 with TRBJ2-3; D unclear. Trimming shortened V by 2 bases and J by 1 base, and 11 bases separated the two germline ends. Germline V gene lookup returns CDR1 SGHRS and CDR2 YFSETQ. This CDR3 has 15 amino acids. The CDR3 DNA reads TGCGCCAGCAGCTTTAATTGGGATCGCACAGATACGCAGTATTTT. Its protein is CASSFNWDRTDTQYF.

This clonotype has a handful of counts. The V gene is TRBV12-3 or TRBV12-4, the J gene TRBJ2-2, with 12 positions matching TRBD1. The CDR3 spans 16 residues. After removal of 6 bases from V and 2 bases from J, the junction contained 4 bases not matched to a gene. CDR3 in amino acids: CASRLGQGANTGELFF. The CDR3 bases are TGTGCCAGCAGGCTGGGACAGGGGGCAAACACCGGGGAGCTGTTTTTT.

The chain couples TRBV5-6 to TRBJ2-7; the D is unclear. Trimming stripped 6 bases from V and 6 bases from J, with 19 bases between. This CDR3 comprises 14 residues. The V gene's germline CDR1 is SGHDT and CDR2 YYEEEE. The CDR3 here is CASTLGQTNFEQYF. CDR3 DNA: TGTGCCAGCACCCTCGGGCAGACGAACTTCGAGCAGTACTTC.

The rearrangement joins TRBV6-1 to TRBJ2-5; D is ambiguous. CDR1 is MNHNS, CDR2 SASEGT, per germline. The CDR3 sequence is 13 residues long. V was shortened by 7 bases and J by 7 bases, with 16 bases between the two germline ends. CDR3 in DNA: TGTGCCAGCATCGGAGTCGGCAGCAGGACCCAGTACTTC. Amino acid sequence: CASIGVGSRTQYF.

The chain carries TRBV4-1 and TRBJ1-2, with D possibly being TRBD1 (5 bases). The CDR3 sequence is 15 residues long. Trimming took off 1 base at V and 8 bases at J, with 17 bases between the two ends. The germline V gene encodes CDR1 MGHRA and CDR2 YSYEKL. In DNA, the CDR3 is TGCGCCAGCAGCCAAGTGGAGGGGCCGGTCGGGGGCTACACCTTC. Translation: CASSQVEGPVGGYTF.

This clonotype was counted a few times. This chain uses TRBV2 with TRBJ1-5; D is undetermined. The CDR3 sequence is 15 residues long. CDR1 and CDR2 from the germline V gene are SNHLY and FYNNEI. Trimming took off 6 bases at V and 0 bases at J, with 12 bases between the two ends. CDR3 sequence: CASRDSFYSNQPQHF. CDR3 nucleotides: TGTGCCAGCAGGGACTCGTTTTATAGCAATCAGCCCCAGCATTTT. The full variable domain, rest sourced from reference TRBV2 and TRBJ1-5, is EPEVTQTPSHQVTQMGQEVILRCVPISNHLYFYWYRQILGQKVEFLVSFYNNEISEKSEIFDDQFSVERPDGSNFTLKIRSTKLEDSAMYFCASRDSFYSNQPQHFGDGTRLSIL.

This chain connects TRBV7-9 to TRBJ2-1; D might be TRBD1 or TRBD2, each matching 5 bases. Per germline, CDR1 SEHNR and CDR2 FQNEAQ (reference sequence). The CDR3 loop spans 15 amino acids. The V end lost 0 bases, the J end lost 7 bases, and 13 bases lay between the germline ends. In DNA form, the CDR3 reads TGTGCCAGCAGCTTAGCGGGGACGCAGGGAAATGAGCAGTTCTTC. Protein sequence: CASSLAGTQGNEQFF.

This rearrangement joins TRBV4-1 to TRBJ2-7; unclear D gene. Germline loops: CDR1 MGHRA, CDR2 YSYEKL. This CDR3 has 13 amino acids. The CDR3 here is CASSFGLLCEQYV. The CDR3 DNA reads TGTGCCAGCAGCTTTGGGCTCCTCTGCGAGCAGTACGTC.

This clonotype has a handful of counts. The chain has TRBV5-1 and TRBJ2-2; 12 nucleotides match TRBD2. The CDR3 runs to 16 residues. V shed 2 bases and J 5 bases; nucleotides not matched to a gene: 4. Germline V gene lookup returns CDR1 SGHRS and CDR2 YFSETQ. CDR3 DNA: TGCGCCAGCAGCTTCCGGACTAGCGGGACAACCGGGGAGCTGTTTTTT. Protein product: CASSFRTSGTTGELFF.

This clonotype appeared many times. The chain carries TRBV9 and TRBJ2-7; tentative D call: TRBD1 (6 bases). V lost 0 bases and J lost 4, with 8 bases in between. This CDR3 contains 13 residues. Per germline, CDR1 SGDLS and CDR2 YYNGEE. CDR3 coding DNA: TGTGCCAGCAGCGTAGGGACAGCGTACGAGCAGTACTTC. This codes for CASSVGTAYEQYF.

There are a few counts of this clonotype. This sequence joins TRBV10-1 and TRBJ2-7; 7 nucleotides match TRBD1. Per the germline V gene, CDR1 is WNHNN and CDR2 is SYGVQD (reference sequence). The CDR3 is made up of 14 amino acids. V lost 4 bases and J lost 3; bases outside the gene matches: 6. The CDR3 DNA reads as TGCGCCAGCAGTGGGGCTGACAGGGACTACGAGCAGTACTTC. This gives the protein CASSGADRDYEQYF.

This clonotype was picked up a small number of times. The chain uses TRBV2 and TRBJ2-3; D is ambiguous. In germline, CDR1 is SNHLY, CDR2 FYNNEI. There are 14 residues in the CDR3. Trimming left V 1 base short and J 2 bases short, with 7 bases between. For the CDR3, the DNA is TGTGCCAGCAGTGAAGTCGGCACCACAGATACGCAGTATTTT. This encodes CASSEVGTTDTQYF. The full variable domain, its missing parts supplied by reference TRBV2 and TRBJ2-3, is EPEVTQTPSHQVTQMGQEVILRCVPISNHLYFYWYRQILGQKVEFLVSFYNNEISEKSEIFDDQFSVERPDGSNFTLKIRSTKLEDSAMYFCASSEVGTTDTQYFGPGTRLTVL.